This T cell receptor beta chain originates from a study of T cell repertoires in cytomegalovirus infection. Study overall: Newly reported HLA-C-restricted and thoroughly characterized HLA-B-restricted CMV epitopes were employed.

As to this clonotype: Its antigen is as yet unknown.

Trimming removed 0 bases at V and 0 bases at J, with 18 bases between. The germline V gene encodes CDR1 ENHRY and CDR2 SYGVKD. There are 19 residues in the CDR3. Using its own MiXCR run on the reads, TCRdb lists one record per CDR3 protein. Of a few hundred thousand distinct CDR3 sequences in the sample, under 45% were seen once. The material sequenced was cultured PBMCs, taken from culture after CMV antigen stimulation. This TCR was sampled from a human donor in good health (CMV status not recorded). Some clones in this sample may be carry-over from other donors' samples. The rearrangement joins TRBV10-3 to TRBJ1-5; D not certain. The CDR3 DNA follows: TGTGCCATCAGTGAGTCGTCTCGATTTGCGGGTAATAGCAATCAGCCCCAGCATTTT. Protein: CAISESSRFAGNSNQPQHF.